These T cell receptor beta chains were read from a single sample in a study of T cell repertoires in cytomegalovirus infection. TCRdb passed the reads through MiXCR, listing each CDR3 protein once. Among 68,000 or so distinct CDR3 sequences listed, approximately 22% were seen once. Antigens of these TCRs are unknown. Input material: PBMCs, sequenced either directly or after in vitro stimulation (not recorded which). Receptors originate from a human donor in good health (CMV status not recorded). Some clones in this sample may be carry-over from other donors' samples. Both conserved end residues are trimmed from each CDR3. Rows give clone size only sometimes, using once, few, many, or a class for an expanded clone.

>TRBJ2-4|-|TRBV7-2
ASNMQGLSNIQY
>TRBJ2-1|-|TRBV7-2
ASSLLNNEQF
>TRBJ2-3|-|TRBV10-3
AISENLAGDTQY
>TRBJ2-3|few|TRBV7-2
ASSRDADTQY
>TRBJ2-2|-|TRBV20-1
SARGTGKVAGELF
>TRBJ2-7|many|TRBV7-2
ASSLGVGTGKSYEQY
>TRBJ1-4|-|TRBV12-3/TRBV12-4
ASSSTGGGGEKLF
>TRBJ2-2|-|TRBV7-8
ASSLVPPLSGNTGELF
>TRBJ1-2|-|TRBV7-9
ASSLMEGAMDGYT
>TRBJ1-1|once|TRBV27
ASSLARGGTEAF
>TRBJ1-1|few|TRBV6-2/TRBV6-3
ASSSWTYTEAF
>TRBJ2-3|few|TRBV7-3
ASSPRGGAGDTQY
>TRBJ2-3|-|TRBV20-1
SATRRTSGSYFGTDTQY
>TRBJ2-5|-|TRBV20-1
SALGLEKETQY
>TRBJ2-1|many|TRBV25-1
ASSRAGSSYNEQF
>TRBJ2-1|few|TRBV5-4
ASSDTRVDNEQF
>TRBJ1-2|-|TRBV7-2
ASSQMGPLDYGYT
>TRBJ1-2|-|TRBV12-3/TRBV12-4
ASTLGTGNGYT
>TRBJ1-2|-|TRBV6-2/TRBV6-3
ASSTRGTAYGYT
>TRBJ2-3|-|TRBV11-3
ASSLPETDTQY
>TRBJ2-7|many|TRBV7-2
ASSLAPTARGYEQY
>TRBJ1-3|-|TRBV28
ASSLIIGRTSGNTIY
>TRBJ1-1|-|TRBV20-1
SAEGQGVTEAF
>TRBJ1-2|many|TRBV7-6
ASSVGALEI
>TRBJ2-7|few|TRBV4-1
ASSQAQGSSYEQY
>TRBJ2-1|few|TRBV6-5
ASSSILAGVFYNEQF
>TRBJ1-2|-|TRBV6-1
ASSLTGTEDYGYT
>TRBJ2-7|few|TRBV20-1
SATQVIAYEQY
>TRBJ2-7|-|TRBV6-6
ASSYGSSEQY
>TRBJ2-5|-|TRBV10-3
AIKLAGGETQY
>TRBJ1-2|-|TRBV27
ASTSLAQGNYGYT
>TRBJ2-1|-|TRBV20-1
SARRGLAEKGEQF
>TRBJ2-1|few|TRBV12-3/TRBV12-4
ASSSRLAEPPRSSSYNEQF
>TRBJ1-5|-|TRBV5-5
ASSPGGGTAGQPQH
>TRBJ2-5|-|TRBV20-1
SARLWGRGQGETQY
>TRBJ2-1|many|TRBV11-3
ASSLVVWYEQF
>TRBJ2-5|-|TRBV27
ASSFGGGDQETQY
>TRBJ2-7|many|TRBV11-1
ASSFKRDGAYEQY
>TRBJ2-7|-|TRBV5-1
ASSGVLYEQY
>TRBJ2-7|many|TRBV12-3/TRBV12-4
ASSSGAREQY
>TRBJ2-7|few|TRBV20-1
SAHGTSGKAPYEQY
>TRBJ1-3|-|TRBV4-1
ASSHPTSSSGNTIY
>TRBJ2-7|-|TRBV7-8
ASSWTSSYEQY
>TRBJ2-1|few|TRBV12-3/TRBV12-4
ASSRGLAGGRGYNEQF
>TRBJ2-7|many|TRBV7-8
ASSLGGWRYEQY
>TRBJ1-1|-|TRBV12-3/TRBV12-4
ASSPNTGRTEAF
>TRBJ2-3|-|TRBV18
ASSPNTDTQY
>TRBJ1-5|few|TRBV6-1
ASSEGTSTNQPQH
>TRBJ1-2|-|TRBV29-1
SGGDREPSYGYT
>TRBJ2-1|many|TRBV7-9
ASSQRGTSDNEQF
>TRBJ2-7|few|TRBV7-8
ASSFKGHEQY
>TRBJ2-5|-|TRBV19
ASSTTNQETQY
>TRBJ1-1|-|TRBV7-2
ASSQVTGQEAF
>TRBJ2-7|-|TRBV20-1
SARVANEQY